The rows below give T cell receptor beta chains drawn from one sample of a study of T-cell memory formation after mild COVID-19. One entry per CDR3 protein results from TCRdb running MiXCR on the 5' RACE reads. This sample has hundreds of thousands of distinct CDR3 sequences, with around 27% found just once. Sequenced material: PBMCs or a T cell subset sorted from them (not recorded which). Source of these receptors: an adult woman who had mild COVID-19 (a few samples of this study predate the infection). Cell type and time point are not known. Each CDR3 is given with its conserved first and last residue. The D gene is left open where the match is weak. Part of the rows lack a size; the others show once, few, many or a class for expanded clones.

v_call,d_call,j_call,clone_size,cdr3_nt,cdr3_aa
TRBV9,TRBD1,TRBJ2-7,-,TGTGCCAGCAGCGGACGAGGGACAGCTGTCTCCTACGAGCAGTACTTC,CASSGRGTAVSYEQYF
TRBV5-4,-,TRBJ2-7,-,TGTGCCAGCAGCTCAAAGGGGCGAAACTACGAGCAGTACTTC,CASSSKGRNYEQYF
TRBV25-1,TRBD2,TRBJ2-2,few,TGTGCCAGCAGTGAATTCTTTTTCCTAACTAGCGGGGAAAACACCGGGGAGCTGTTTTTT,CASSEFFFLTSGENTGELFF
TRBV12-3/TRBV12-4,-,TRBJ2-3,few,TGTGCCAGCAGTTGGCTCCCCCCCACAGATACGCAGTATTTT,CASSWLPPTDTQYF
TRBV5-1,-,TRBJ2-1,few,TGCGCCAGCAGCTTGGCGGGGCCTCCGAGGGAGCAGTTCTTC,CASSLAGPPREQFF
TRBV7-6,-,TRBJ1-1,few,TGTGCCAGCAGCTTAGAGGGGCAGGGGAGCACTGAAGCTTTCTTT,CASSLEGQGSTEAFF
TRBV6-2/TRBV6-3,-,TRBJ2-3,few,TGTGCCAGCAGAACCTGGTGGGACTCTAGCACAGATACGCAGTATTTT,CASRTWWDSSTDTQYF
TRBV12-3/TRBV12-4,TRBD2,TRBJ2-5,few,TGTGCCAGCAGTTTAGGATTGCGGGGGATCCAAGAGACCCAGTACTTC,CASSLGLRGIQETQYF
TRBV7-2,TRBD1,TRBJ1-1,-,TGTGCCAGCAGCTTGACAGGGTCTCTGGCTGAAGCTTTCTTT,CASSLTGSLAEAFF
TRBV20-1,-,TRBJ2-3,-,TGCAGTGCTCGGGGGAGGGGGAGGACAGATACGCAGTATTTT,CSARGRGRTDTQYF
TRBV20-1,TRBD2,TRBJ2-5,-,TGCAGTGCCGGACTAGCGGGGAAAGAGACCCAGTACTTC,CSAGLAGKETQYF
TRBV4-2,-,TRBJ1-1,-,TGTGCCAGCAGCCATCAGGGTCGGGCTGCTGAAGCTTTCTTT,CASSHQGRAAEAFF
TRBV4-2,TRBD2,TRBJ2-1,once,TGTGCCAGCAGCCAGAGTAGCGGGAGCACCTCGTGGCAGTTCTTC,CASSQSSGSTSWQFF
TRBV18,-,TRBJ2-1,-,TGTGCCAGCTCAAGGAGCAGGGTAGATGAGCAGTTCTTC,CASSRSRVDEQFF
TRBV5-6,-,TRBJ1-1,-,TGTGCCAGCAGCTTGAGGCCCGAAAGGTCGAACACTGAAGCTTTCTTT,CASSLRPERSNTEAFF
TRBV7-2,TRBD2,TRBJ2-3,-,TGTGCCAGCAGCTTATCCCCTAGCGGGAGGTATAGGGAAGGAGATACGCAGTATTTT,CASSLSPSGRYREGDTQYF
TRBV18,-,TRBJ2-5,-,TGTGCCAGCTCATCCTCAGCGTACCAAGAGACCCAGTACTTC,CASSSSAYQETQYF
TRBV20-1,-,TRBJ1-1,-,TGCAGTGCTAGGAAAGGTGGGAACACTGAAGCTTTCTTT,CSARKGGNTEAFF
TRBV11-2,-,TRBJ2-7,few,TGTGCCAGCAGCTTCTGGACCGCGAGCTCCTACGAGCAGTACTTC,CASSFWTASSYEQYF
TRBV6-4,-,TRBJ2-2,-,TGTGCCAGCAGTGACTCGATGTGGGGGCCCGGGGAGCTGTTTTTT,CASSDSMWGPGELFF
TRBV7-8,-,TRBJ1-1,few,TGTGCCAGCAGCTTAGCGTATTCGGTTCGGACCGGGACGGTGAACACTGAAGCTTTCTTT,CASSLAYSVRTGTVNTEAFF
TRBV7-3,TRBD2,TRBJ2-7,many,TGTGCCAGCAGCTTAAGGGCTAGCGGTGCCTACGAGCAGTACTTC,CASSLRASGAYEQYF
TRBV25-1,-,TRBJ1-4,few,TGTGCCAGCAGTGAAGCCGGAAGCGGGAAAGAAAAACTGTTTTTT,CASSEAGSGKEKLFF
TRBV7-2,-,TRBJ2-7,-,TGTGCCAGCAGCTTAGACGCCCGGAGGGACGAGCAGTACTTC,CASSLDARRDEQYF
TRBV19,TRBD2,TRBJ2-3,few,TGTGCCAGTAGTATACCGCGGGAGGGCCGCACAGATACGCAGTATTTT,CASSIPREGRTDTQYF
TRBV6-5,-,TRBJ2-2,-,TGTGCCAGCAGTTACTCGAGGGAGACAGCCAACACCGGGGAGCTGTTTTTT,CASSYSRETANTGELFF
TRBV20-1,TRBD2,TRBJ2-3,once,TGCAGTGCTCGCCCGGCTGGGGGGGAACCCACAGATACGCAGTATTTT,CSARPAGGEPTDTQYF
TRBV7-3,TRBD2,TRBJ2-1,-,TGTGCCAGCGGGGGAGGGCAAACATACAATGAGCAGTTCTTC,CASGGGQTYNEQFF
TRBV2,-,TRBJ2-7,once,TGTGCCAGCAGGGAACAGGGACTGGGCTACGAGCAGTACTTC,CASREQGLGYEQYF
TRBV11-3,TRBD2,TRBJ2-3,-,TGTGCCAGCAGCTTTGGGGGGGACACAGATACGCAGTATTTT,CASSFGGDTDTQYF
TRBV25-1,-,TRBJ1-4,few,TGTGCCAGCAGTGAATCTTCTAAGAATGAAAAACTGTTTTTT,CASSESSKNEKLFF
TRBV4-1,-,TRBJ1-5,-,TGCGCCAGCAGCCACGGAGGGACGGTCGGCCCCCAGCATTTT,CASSHGGTVGPQHF
TRBV11-2,TRBD1,TRBJ1-2,-,TGTGCCAGCAGCTCCTTAGGACAGGCCTCGAACTATGGCTACACCTTC,CASSSLGQASNYGYTF
TRBV12-5,-,TRBJ1-1,few,TGTGCTAGTGGTTTGGTACCCGTGAACACTGAAGCTTTCTTT,CASGLVPVNTEAFF
TRBV7-9,-,TRBJ2-7,-,TGTGCCAGCAGCTTATTAACGGCGTACGAGCAGTACTTC,CASSLLTAYEQYF
TRBV6-1,TRBD1,TRBJ2-7,-,TGTGCCAGCATGAGGTTGGCAGGGGGCATCTACGAGCAGTACTTC,CASMRLAGGIYEQYF
TRBV11-2,-,TRBJ2-3,-,TGTGCCAGCAGAACTGGGGGACGCGCCACAGATACGCAGTATTTT,CASRTGGRATDTQYF
TRBV5-1,-,TRBJ2-1,-,TGCGCCAGCAGCGGGGGCGGACACGCCTCCCTCAACAATGAGCAGTTCTTC,CASSGGGHASLNNEQFF
TRBV18,-,TRBJ1-2,-,TGTGCCAGCTCACCGGAGGGTGTATATGGCTACACCTTC,CASSPEGVYGYTF
TRBV7-9,TRBD1,TRBJ2-5,few,TGTGCCAGCAGCTTTCCGACAGGGCGGGAGACCCAGTACTTC,CASSFPTGRETQYF
TRBV6-5,TRBD2,TRBJ2-3,-,TGTGCCAGCAGTTACTCGATGAGCGGGGGGACGCAGTATTTT,CASSYSMSGGTQYF
TRBV7-6,TRBD1,TRBJ2-7,-,TGTGCCAGCAGCTCCAGACAGGGGGATTTGTACGAGCAGTACTTC,CASSSRQGDLYEQYF
TRBV18,-,TRBJ2-2,-,TGTGCCAGCTCAGACAGAGCGAACACCGGGGAGCTGTTTTTT,CASSDRANTGELFF
TRBV20-1,TRBD1,TRBJ2-7,-,TGCAGTGCTGACGGACAGGGGACCTACGAGCAGTACTTC,CSADGQGTYEQYF
TRBV25-1,TRBD1,TRBJ2-6,-,TGTGCCAGCCGGGGACAGCAATCTGGGGCCAACGTCCTGACTTTC,CASRGQQSGANVLTF
TRBV19,TRBD2,TRBJ2-3,few,TGTGCCAGTAGTCGTCCGGGACTAGCGGGAGGCGGAGATACGCAGTATTTT,CASSRPGLAGGGDTQYF